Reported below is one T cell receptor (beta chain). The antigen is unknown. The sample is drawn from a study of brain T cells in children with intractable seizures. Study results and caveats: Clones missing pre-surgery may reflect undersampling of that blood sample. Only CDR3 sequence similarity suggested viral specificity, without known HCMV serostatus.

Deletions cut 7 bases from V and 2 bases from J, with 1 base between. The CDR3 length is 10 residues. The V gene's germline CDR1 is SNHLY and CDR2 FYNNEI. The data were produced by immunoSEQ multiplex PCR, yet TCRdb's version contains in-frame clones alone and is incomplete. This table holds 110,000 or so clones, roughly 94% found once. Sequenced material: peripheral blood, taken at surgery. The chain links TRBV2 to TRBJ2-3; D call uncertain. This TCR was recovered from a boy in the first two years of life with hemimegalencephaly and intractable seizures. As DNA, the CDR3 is TGTGCCAGCACCACAGATACGCAGTATTTT. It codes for CASTTDTQYF.